This T cell receptor (beta chain) is drawn from a study of vaccination and CD4 T cells after COVID-19. Study-level information: Comprising six males and four females, the convalescent participants counted two Hispanic individuals among them. Every culture used as a control got a CEFX pool, an HIV-1 Nef pool, or no peptide. Median draw time for post-COVID samples was 101 days post-diagnosis (range 35 to 161).

Cultured CD4+ T cells had their DNA profiled by the Oncomine TCR Beta short-read assay. TCRdb re-called the PCR reads through MiXCR, storing one row per CDR3 protein. The sample records under 5,500 distinct CDR3 sequences, approximately 22% being singletons. This clonotype has only a few counts. Its antigen is as yet unknown. Specified treatment: roughly 10-day PBMC culture with coronavirus spike peptide pools or control peptides (ViraFEST assay). Peptide-pool expansion of antigen-specific T cells preceded TCR sequencing in ViraFEST. The CDR3 consists of 13 residues. Germline loops: CDR1 SGHTA, CDR2 FQGNSA. With 5 bases removed from V and 4 bases from J, the gap between germline ends came to 11 bases.

This sequence was found in a human donor who had recovered from COVID-19. The sample comprised CD4+ T cells from blood, cultured in vitro. The J gene is TRBJ1-2, the V gene TRBV7-2; D may be TRBD1 (5 bases). The CDR3 nucleotides read TGTGCCAGCAGCCCCGGTGGGGCCTATGGCTACACCTTC. It is translated as CASSPGGAYGYTF.